This T cell receptor (beta chain) was captured in a study of control samples from healthy donors and cancer patients. CDR3 length equals 13 residues. Trimming took off 6 bases at V and 0 bases at J, with 11 bases between the two ends. The V gene's germline CDR1 is SQVTM and CDR2 ANQGSEA. Using immunoSEQ multiplex PCR, the repertoire was profiled, and TCRdb retains in-frame clones only, with some absent. The sample comprises 25,000 to 35,000 clones, approximately 90% of which are singletons, and roughly 1.6% rests with the top ten. Input material: PBMCs. The chain is built from TRBV29-1 and TRBJ1-2; perhaps TRBD1 as D (5 bases). The origin of this receptor is a woman aged 40 to 49 with lung cancer. The CDR3 nucleotides read TGCAGCGTGTCGGACACCGCTAACTATGGCTACACCTTC. The encoded protein is CSVSDTANYGYTF.